The 3 T cell receptor beta chains in this list originate from one sample, sequenced in a study of T-cell reconstitution after alpha-beta-depleted transplantation in children. Unique molecular identifiers were built into the TCRbeta library. TCRdb redid the calling of the PCR reads with MiXCR, one entry per CDR3 protein. The repertoire holds about 270,000 distinct CDR3 sequences, 9.9% seen once, with roughly 9.1% in the top ten. The sample was PBMCs from the stem cell graft donor, taken from the stem cell graft. The receptors were gathered from a human donor who donated a stem cell graft to a child with SCID.

This clonotype was seen at least ten times. The rearrangement uses TRBV27 and TRBJ2-1; D unresolved. The CDR3 spans 15 residues. With 0 bases removed from V and 7 bases from J, the gap between germline ends came to 13 bases. Germline V gene sequence: CDR1 MNHEY, CDR2 SMNVEV (reference sequence). CDR3 amino acids: CASSLSAGPPNEQFF. As DNA, the CDR3 is TGTGCCAGCAGTTTATCGGCCGGGCCCCCGAATGAGCAGTTCTTC.

The V gene is TRBV20-1, the J gene TRBJ2-5; 8 bases line up with TRBD2. Looked up from germline, CDR1 is DFQATT and CDR2 is SNEGSKA (reference sequence). The V gene end was trimmed by 0 bases and the J gene end by 1 base; junction bases not matched to a gene: 7. The CDR3 totals 16 residues. The CDR3 DNA sequence: TGCAGTGCTAGAGATACTAGCGGAGTCCTCCAAGAGACCCAGTACTTC. As protein: CSARDTSGVLQETQYF.

This clonotype has just a few counts. The gene calls are TRBV7-2 and TRBJ2-4; TRBD1 matches at 10 bases. Germline CDR1 SGHTA, CDR2 FQGNSA. This CDR3 is built from 14 residues. V shed 4 bases and J 9 bases; nucleotides not matched to a gene: 6. DNA for the CDR3: TGTGCCAGCAGCTCAACAGGACAGGGGGGCATTCAGTACTTC. Protein product: CASSSTGQGGIQYF.